The next 25 T cell receptor beta chains were all read from a single sample in a study of blood T cell repertoires in COVID-19. Only in-frame clones appear in the TCRdb table, and some are missing; sequencing was by immunoSEQ multiplex PCR. The sample lists 56,000 or so clones; over 75% were seen once. The sample consisted of peripheral blood. These TCRs come from a human donor in a cohort sampled during active COVID-19.

CDR3 nucleotide sequence: TGTGCCAGCAGCCGGGGACAGGAAGACGAGCAGTACTTC. Protein: CASSRGQEDEQYF. V usage is TRBV12-3 or TRBV12-4 and J usage is TRBJ2-7, with 8 positions matching TRBD1. The CDR3 totals 13 residues. V shed 6 bases and J 5 bases; nucleotides not matched to a gene: 6.

The sample holds a few counts of this clone. This sequence joins TRBV2 and TRBJ2-5, with 7 bases fitting TRBD2. After removal of 2 bases from V and 1 base from J, the junction contained 7 bases not matched to a gene. CDR3 length: 16 amino acids. Per germline, CDR1 SNHLY and CDR2 FYNNEI. This chain's CDR3 is CASSEWSASGQETQYF. CDR3 DNA: TGTGCCAGCAGTGAATGGTCAGCTAGCGGCCAAGAGACCCAGTACTTC.

V gene TRBV2 combines with J gene TRBJ2-2; D might be TRBD1 (7 bases). CDR1 is SNHLY, CDR2 FYNNEI, per germline. Trimming removed 7 bases at V and 4 bases at J, with 10 bases between. The CDR3 is made up of 13 amino acids. CDR3 residues: CASTRGVTGELFF. CDR3 DNA sequence: TGTGCCAGCACCAGGGGGGTCACCGGGGAGCTGTTTTTT.

The chain joins TRBV6-2 or TRBV6-3 to TRBJ2-3; D unclear. The length of the CDR3 is 12 residues. V dropped 2 bases and J dropped 4 bases, with 4 bases sitting between them. CDR1 and CDR2 (germline): MNHEY, SVGEGT. This chain's CDR3 is CASSYRADTQYF. Written as DNA, the CDR3 is TGTGCCAGCAGTTACCGCGCAGATACGCAGTATTTT.

The rearrangement links TRBV13 to TRBJ2-5, with 7 bases identical to TRBD1. This CDR3 is built from 15 residues. The germline V gene has CDR1 PRHDT and CDR2 FYEKMQ (reference sequence). Germline trimming cut 2 bases from V and 3 bases from J; bases unmatched to any gene: 6. As DNA, the CDR3 is TGTGCCAGCAGCTTAAAAACAGGGGCTGAAGAGACCCAGTACTTC. Translating it yields CASSLKTGAEETQYF.

Worth noting for this clone: One junction end disagrees with the germline gene, perhaps due to a read error. The chain joins TRBV3-1 (or the pseudogene TRBV3-2) to TRBJ2-5, with D unclear. Germline CDR1 is LGHDT and CDR2 is YNNKEL (reference sequence). The CDR3 has 11 amino acids. The CDR3 DNA sequence: TGTGCCAGCACCCCAAGTGTCCAGGCCAACTTC. Translated: CASTPSVQANF.

V and J are TRBV28 and TRBJ2-7; TRBD1 matches 10 bases. The CDR3 totals 14 residues. The germline V gene encodes CDR1 MDHEN and CDR2 SYDVKM. The trim removed 6 bases at V and 6 bases at J, leaving 8 bases unmatched. CDR3 loop: CASSKRQGASEQYF. CDR3 coding DNA: TGTGCCAGCAGCAAGAGACAGGGGGCTAGCGAGCAGTACTTC.

CDR3 loop: CASRIGLAAYEQYF. In DNA, the CDR3 is TGTGCCAGCAGGATCGGACTAGCGGCCTACGAGCAGTACTTC. The chain links TRBV6-5 to TRBJ2-7; 10 bases align to TRBD2. The V and J ends lost 6 bases and 2 bases, in that order; junction bases with no gene match: 4. The V gene's germline CDR1 is MNHEY and CDR2 SVGAGI. The CDR3 has 14 residues.

The rearrangement links TRBV6-6 to TRBJ1-4, with a possible D match to TRBD1 (5 bases). CDR1 is MNHNY and CDR2 is SVGAGI in the germline V gene (reference sequence). The CDR3 extends over 15 amino acids. Deletions cut 7 bases from V and 5 bases from J, with 17 bases between. CDR3 residues: CASKVERGYNEKLFF. The CDR3 nucleotides are TGTGCCAGCAAAGTTGAAAGGGGATACAATGAAAAACTGTTTTTT.

The V and J genes are TRBV3-1 (or the pseudogene TRBV3-2) and TRBJ1-4, with 8 bases fitting TRBD1. The CDR3 is 15 amino acids. Trimming cost V 4 bases and J 8 bases; bases outside gene matches: 9. The V gene's germline CDR1 is LGHDT and CDR2 YNNKEL (reference sequence). The CDR3 DNA is TGTGCCAGCAGCCCGCAGGGGGCTCTATGGGAAAAACTGTTTTTT. It yields the protein CASSPQGALWEKLFF.

The chain links TRBV30 to TRBJ2-7; TRBD2 matches at 7 bases. Germline V lookup: CDR1 GTSNPN, CDR2 SVGIG (reference sequence). The length of the CDR3 is 16 residues. V shed 4 bases, J shed 3 bases, and the junction held 15 bases outside the gene matches. The CDR3 spells CAWTPGPREGIYEQYF. CDR3 sequence (DNA): TGTGCCTGGACACCGGGACCGAGGGAGGGTATCTACGAGCAGTACTTC.

The V gene is TRBV4-1, the J gene TRBJ2-2; D is undetermined. The V end was cut by 1 base, the J end by 4 bases, with 4 bases between. This CDR3 has 13 amino acids. Germline values: CDR1 MGHRA, CDR2 YSYEKL. CDR3: CASSQGSTGELFF. As DNA, the CDR3 is TGCGCCAGCAGCCAAGGCAGCACCGGGGAGCTGTTTTTT.

The chain is built from TRBV28 and TRBJ1-2; 7 nucleotides line up with TRBD1. The V and J ends lost 5 bases and 4 bases, in that order; junction bases with no gene match: 10. Per the germline V gene, CDR1 is MDHEN and CDR2 is SYDVKM. The CDR3 is 15 amino acids. In DNA, the CDR3 is TGTGCCAGCAGTCACCCAAGGGGGCGGAGCTATGGCTACACCTTC. Translation: CASSHPRGRSYGYTF.

The CDR3 region is CATSRETGVFGGELFF. CDR3 DNA sequence: TGTGCCACCAGCAGAGAAACAGGGGTATTCGGCGGGGAGCTGTTTTTT. The chain links TRBV15 to TRBJ2-2; 7 bases are shared with TRBD1. This CDR3 has 16 amino acids. The J segment lost 7 bases and the V segment lost 0 bases, leaving 8 bases of the junction unmatched. The germline V gene encodes CDR1 LNHNV and CDR2 YYDKDF (reference sequence).

V and J are TRBV28 and TRBJ1-5; maybe TRBD1 (5 bases). V was pared by 6 bases and J by 4 bases, with 10 bases between. The CDR3 totals 13 residues. Germline V gene lookup returns CDR1 MDHEN and CDR2 SYDVKM. The DNA of the CDR3 is TGTGCCAGCAGCTTGACAGTAAATCAGCCCCAGCATTTT. Translating gives CASSLTVNQPQHF. The variable domain in full, with the rest retrieved from reference TRBV28 and TRBJ1-5, is DVKVTQSSRYLVKRTGEKVFLECVQDMDHENMFWYRQDPGLGLRLIYFSYDVKMKEKGDIPEGYSVSREKKERFSLILESASTNQTSMYLCASSLTVNQPQHFGDGTRLSIL.

The rearrangement joins TRBV29-1 to TRBJ2-2; maybe TRBD1 (5 bases). Germline loops: CDR1 SQVTM, CDR2 ANQGSEA. The CDR3 length is 12 residues. V lost 2 bases to trimming and J lost 7 bases, with 8 bases between them. CDR3 DNA sequence: TGCAGCGTTGAACAGGGCGGCGGGGAGCTGTTTTTT. Protein: CSVEQGGGELFF.

For the CDR3, the DNA is TGTGCCAGCAGGGACAGGGGGTACGAGCAGTACTTC. Its protein product is CASRDRGYEQYF. The chain carries TRBV2 and TRBJ2-7; TRBD1 aligns across 10 bases. Per germline, CDR1 SNHLY and CDR2 FYNNEI. This CDR3 is built from 12 residues. V lost 6 bases and J lost 4; bases outside the gene matches: 0.

This chain links TRBV15 with TRBJ2-3; TRBD2 agrees at 8 bases. V shed 3 bases, J shed 0 bases, and the junction held 11 bases outside the gene matches. The CDR3 sequence is 18 residues long. Germline V gene sequence: CDR1 LNHNV, CDR2 YYDKDF (reference sequence). Written as DNA, the CDR3 is TGTGCCACCAGCAGTACTAGCGGCTCCCAACTCAGCACAGATACGCAGTATTTT. Translated: CATSSTSGSQLSTDTQYF.

The V gene is TRBV4-1, the J gene TRBJ2-3; possibly TRBD2 for D (7 bases). The V gene lost 3 bases and the J gene lost 4 bases, with 14 bases spanning the gap. CDR1 is MGHRA and CDR2 is YSYEKL in the germline V gene. The CDR3 runs 15 residues. In DNA, the CDR3 is TGCGCCAGCAGCCAGGGGGCGGGAGCGGCAGATACGCAGTATTTT. Its protein is CASSQGAGAADTQYF.

This clone was seen repeatedly, ten times or more. The CDR3 loop reads CASSIFQGGGYTF. In DNA, the CDR3 is TGTGCCAGTAGTATTTTCCAGGGAGGGGGCTACACCTTC. V and J are TRBV19 and TRBJ1-2; D is perhaps TRBD1 (5 bases). This CDR3 is 13 amino acids long. Between the trimmed V and J ends, which lost 3 bases and 8 bases, there was a span of 13 bases. Germline V gives CDR1 LNHDA, CDR2 SQIVND (reference sequence).

The chain is built from TRBV3-1 (or the pseudogene TRBV3-2) and TRBJ2-7; 9 nucleotides agree with TRBD1. The CDR3 totals 17 residues. The junction had 11 bases not matched to a gene; V was cut back by 4 bases and J by 1 base. Per germline, CDR1 LGHDT and CDR2 YNNKEL (reference sequence). The CDR3 loop reads CASSLIDRDRDSYEQYF. In DNA, the CDR3 is TGTGCCAGCAGCCTCATAGACCGGGACAGGGATTCCTACGAGCAGTACTTC.

J is TRBJ1-2 and V is TRBV5-4, with no clear D. CDR3 size: 15 residues. From germline, CDR1 is SGHNT and CDR2 YYREEE (reference sequence). Trimming cost V 2 bases and J 0 bases, with 11 bases left between them. CDR3 protein: CASSFAQNTNYGYTF. The CDR3 DNA reads TGTGCCAGCAGCTTCGCACAGAATACTAACTATGGCTACACCTTC.

The gene calls are TRBV18 and TRBJ2-5, with D possibly TRBD2 on 6 matching bases. V lost 6 bases to trimming and J lost 2 bases, with 13 bases between them. The germline CDR1 and CDR2 sequences are KGHSH and LQKENI. CDR3 length equals 14 residues. As DNA, the CDR3 is TGTGCCAGCTCTCTAGCGATAAAGCAAGAGACCCAGTACTTC. Residues: CASSLAIKQETQYF.

To note about this clone: Other DNA sequences within the sample encode an identical CDR3. CDR3 nucleotide sequence: TGTGCCATCAGTGAGTTAGGCGCTAGTAGCAATGAGCAGTTCTTC. It specifies CAISELGASSNEQFF. V is TRBV10-3 and J is TRBJ2-1; D is uncertain. V dropped 1 base and J dropped 6 bases, with 13 bases sitting between them. This CDR3 spans 15 amino acids. CDR1 is ENHRY and CDR2 is SYGVKD in the germline V gene.

This chain connects TRBV28 to TRBJ1-2; D is unresolved. CDR3 length: 13 amino acids. V gave up 10 bases and J gave up 2 bases, with 14 bases separating them. From germline, CDR1 is MDHEN and CDR2 SYDVKM. The CDR3: CATHNAQNYGYTF. CDR3 sequence (DNA): TGTGCCACCCATAACGCCCAGAACTATGGCTACACCTTC.